The entry that follows covers one T cell receptor beta chain sequence. The record originates from a study of Graves' ophthalmopathy and Graves' hyperthyroidism. As the template, RNA transcripts were used to amplify TCR beta CDR3 regions. The first round was an RT-PCR with HTBI primers, and the second round was a multiplex PCR. A single record per CDR3 protein comes from TCRdb applying MiXCR to the multiplex PCR reads. The sample contains 150,000 to 200,000 distinct CDR3 sequences, 30% to 45% of which appear only once. Sequencing used peripheral blood. The TCR was taken from a woman aged 40 to 50 with Graves' ophthalmopathy.

The CDR3 protein is CASFRGTGLNNQPQHF. In nucleotides, the CDR3 is TGTGCCAGCTTTAGAGGGACAGGGCTTAACAATCAGCCCCAGCATTTT. The chain combines TRBV6-1 with TRBJ1-5; TRBD1 agrees at 9 bases. Germline-derived CDR1 and CDR2 are MNHNS and SASEGT. V dropped 8 bases and J dropped 3; count of bases not matched to a gene: 11. CDR3 size: 16 residues.